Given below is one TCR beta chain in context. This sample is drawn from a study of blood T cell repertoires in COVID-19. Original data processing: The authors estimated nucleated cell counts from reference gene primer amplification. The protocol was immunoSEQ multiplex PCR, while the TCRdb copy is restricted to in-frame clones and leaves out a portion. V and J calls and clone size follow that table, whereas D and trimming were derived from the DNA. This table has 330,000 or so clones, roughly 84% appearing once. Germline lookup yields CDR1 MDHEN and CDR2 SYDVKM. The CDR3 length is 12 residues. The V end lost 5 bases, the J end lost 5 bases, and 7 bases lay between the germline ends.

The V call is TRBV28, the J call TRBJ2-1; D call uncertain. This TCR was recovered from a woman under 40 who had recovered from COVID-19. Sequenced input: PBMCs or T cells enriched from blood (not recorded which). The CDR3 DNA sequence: TGTGCCAGCAGTCAACTAAACAATGAGCAGTTCTTC. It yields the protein CASSQLNNEQFF.